Sequencing of this T cell receptor beta chain was carried out in a study of T cell repertoires in cytomegalovirus infection. CDR1 and CDR2 from the germline V gene are LNHDA and SQIVND (reference sequence). J was trimmed by 6 bases and V by 6 bases; bases with no gene match: 9. This CDR3 region has 15 residues. MiXCR, applied by TCRdb to the reads, yields one record per CDR3 protein. Counted here are approximately 290,000 distinct CDR3 sequences, about 25% occurring once; the ten biggest clones make up approximately 15%. The table lists this clonotype with a few counts. The specimen sequenced was PBMCs. This receptor was obtained from a human donor in good health (CMV status not recorded). Some clones in this sample may be carry-over from other donors' samples. V gene TRBV19 combines with J gene TRBJ1-5; 9 positions agree with TRBD1. The CDR3 spells CASSSGTGYTQPQHF. The CDR3 nucleotides read TGTGCCAGTAGCTCCGGGACAGGGTATACTCAGCCCCAGCATTTT. Looking up the rest from reference TRBV19 and TRBJ1-5 gives the full variable domain: DGGITQSPKYLFRKEGQNVTLSCEQNLNHDAMYWYRQDPGQGLRLIYYSQIVNDFQKGDIAEGYSVSREKKESFPLTVTSAQKNPTAFYLCASSSGTGYTQPQHFGDGTRLSIL.